A selection of T cell receptor beta chains follows, all from one sample in a study of identical twins. TCRdb re-analysed the 5' RACE reads in MiXCR, keeping a single row per CDR3 protein. The sample has under 300,000 distinct CDR3 sequences, approximately 11% seen once. This same sample was also taken into another study, of yellow fever vaccine responses in identical twins.

The sequenced sample consisted of memory (CD45RO+) T cells sorted from blood. These receptors came from a woman under 30 in good health. Both conserved end residues are part of each CDR3. Each record gives: D gene, clone size, V gene, J gene, CDR3 protein, CDR3 DNA. A D gene is named only where the DNA matches it firmly. Clone size, where shown, is once, few, many, or a class for clones that have expanded.

d_gene: TRBD1
abundance: few
v_gene: TRBV20-1
j_gene: TRBJ2-1
CDR3aa: CSASDRGDEQFF
CDR3nt: TGCAGTGCTAGCGACAGGGGCGATGAGCAGTTCTTC

d_gene: TRBD2
abundance: many
v_gene: TRBV28
j_gene: TRBJ2-5
CDR3aa: CASSLRVGTSPKTQYF
CDR3nt: TGTGCCAGCAGTTTAAGAGTAGGGACTAGCCCCAAGACCCAGTACTTC

d_gene: TRBD1
abundance: many
v_gene: TRBV7-8
j_gene: TRBJ2-7
CDR3aa: CASNSDRAISYEQYF
CDR3nt: TGTGCCAGCAACTCGGACAGGGCTATCTCCTACGAGCAGTACTTC

d_gene: NA
abundance: few
v_gene: TRBV2
j_gene: TRBJ2-1
CDR3aa: CASSERRGTYNEQFF
CDR3nt: TGTGCCAGCAGTGAACGGCGGGGTACCTACAATGAGCAGTTCTTC

d_gene: TRBD2
abundance: few
v_gene: TRBV28
j_gene: TRBJ2-2
CDR3aa: CASSLSGLAGNTGELFF
CDR3nt: TGTGCCAGCAGTTTATCGGGACTAGCGGGGAACACCGGGGAGCTGTTTTTT

d_gene: NA
abundance: few
v_gene: TRBV27
j_gene: TRBJ2-1
CDR3aa: CASSLFVDSSSYNEQFF
CDR3nt: TGTGCCAGCAGTTTATTTGTGGATAGCAGCTCCTACAATGAGCAGTTCTTC

d_gene: TRBD1
abundance: NA
v_gene: TRBV7-2
j_gene: TRBJ2-4
CDR3aa: CASLSTGKGAKNIQYF
CDR3nt: TGTGCCAGCTTGTCGACAGGGAAAGGGGCCAAAAACATTCAGTACTTC

d_gene: TRBD1
abundance: NA
v_gene: TRBV11-2
j_gene: TRBJ2-7
CDR3aa: CASSPPTGSTYEQYF
CDR3nt: TGTGCCAGCAGCCCACCGACAGGGAGTACCTACGAGCAGTACTTC

d_gene: NA
abundance: NA
v_gene: TRBV6-1
j_gene: TRBJ2-7
CDR3aa: CASVPNGAYEQYF
CDR3nt: TGTGCCAGCGTACCGAACGGAGCCTACGAGCAGTACTTC

d_gene: NA
abundance: NA
v_gene: TRBV20-1
j_gene: TRBJ2-1
CDR3aa: CSARDPHGGSRIWEQFF
CDR3nt: TGCAGTGCTAGAGACCCACACGGTGGGAGCAGGATTTGGGAGCAGTTCTTC

d_gene: TRBD2
abundance: many
v_gene: TRBV29-1
j_gene: TRBJ2-4
CDR3aa: CSVGGGGNIQYF
CDR3nt: TGCAGCGTTGGGGGGGGAGGAAACATTCAGTACTTC

d_gene: TRBD2
abundance: few
v_gene: TRBV5-1
j_gene: TRBJ2-7
CDR3aa: CASSLGGGPEQYF
CDR3nt: TGCGCCAGCAGCTTGGGGGGGGGTCCCGAGCAGTACTTC

d_gene: NA
abundance: NA
v_gene: TRBV7-2
j_gene: TRBJ2-1
CDR3aa: CASSHRPGSSYNEQFF
CDR3nt: TGTGCCAGCAGCCACCGTCCAGGGAGCTCCTACAATGAGCAGTTCTTC

d_gene: TRBD2
abundance: many
v_gene: TRBV3-1
j_gene: TRBJ2-7
CDR3aa: CASSPRLAGEDEQYF
CDR3nt: TGTGCCAGCAGCCCCAGACTAGCGGGAGAGGACGAGCAGTACTTC

d_gene: NA
abundance: NA
v_gene: TRBV5-6
j_gene: TRBJ1-6
CDR3aa: CASSFGAAGGSPLHF
CDR3nt: TGTGCCAGCAGCTTTGGGGCAGCGGGGGGCTCACCCCTCCACTTT

d_gene: NA
abundance: few
v_gene: TRBV15
j_gene: TRBJ1-3
CDR3aa: CATSREVQGKGNTIYF
CDR3nt: TGTGCCACCAGCAGAGAGGTTCAGGGGAAGGGAAACACCATATATTTT

d_gene: TRBD2
abundance: many
v_gene: TRBV20-1
j_gene: TRBJ2-7
CDR3aa: CSARPHRGSGRRNEQYF
CDR3nt: TGCAGTGCTAGACCCCACAGGGGTAGCGGGAGGAGGAACGAGCAGTACTTC

d_gene: NA
abundance: few
v_gene: TRBV2
j_gene: TRBJ2-2
CDR3aa: CASPRNTGELSF
CDR3nt: TGTGCCAGCCCACGGAACACCGGGGAGCTGTCTTTT

d_gene: TRBD2
abundance: many
v_gene: TRBV28
j_gene: TRBJ2-7
CDR3aa: CASSLGAVGTSGSHEQYF
CDR3nt: TGTGCCAGCAGTTTAGGGGCCGTGGGGACTAGCGGGAGCCACGAGCAGTACTTC

d_gene: TRBD2
abundance: few
v_gene: TRBV20-1
j_gene: TRBJ2-7
CDR3aa: CSARDSGRASVNEQYF
CDR3nt: TGCAGTGCTAGAGATAGCGGGAGGGCCTCAGTGAACGAGCAGTACTTC

d_gene: NA
abundance: NA
v_gene: TRBV3-1
j_gene: TRBJ2-4
CDR3aa: CASSQDSITPTRYF
CDR3nt: TGTGCCAGCAGCCAAGATTCCATAACCCCGACTAGGTACTTC

d_gene: TRBD1
abundance: NA
v_gene: TRBV9
j_gene: TRBJ1-2
CDR3aa: CASSPRTGTNYGYTF
CDR3nt: TGTGCCAGCAGCCCCCGGACAGGGACTAACTATGGCTACACCTTC

d_gene: TRBD1
abundance: few
v_gene: TRBV9
j_gene: TRBJ1-2
CDR3aa: CASSPRDRDNYGYTF
CDR3nt: TGTGCCAGCAGCCCTCGGGACAGGGACAACTATGGCTACACCTTC

d_gene: TRBD1
abundance: NA
v_gene: TRBV20-1
j_gene: TRBJ1-5
CDR3aa: CSAEVRQGRGNQPQHF
CDR3nt: TGCAGTGCCGAGGTGAGACAGGGAAGGGGCAATCAGCCCCAGCATTTT

d_gene: NA
abundance: few
v_gene: TRBV20-1
j_gene: TRBJ2-1
CDR3aa: CSATPGMGEQFF
CDR3nt: TGCAGTGCTACCCCAGGTATGGGTGAGCAGTTCTTC

d_gene: TRBD2
abundance: few
v_gene: TRBV5-1
j_gene: TRBJ2-2
CDR3aa: CASSLSGATGELFF
CDR3nt: TGCGCCAGCAGCTTGAGCGGGGCCACCGGGGAGCTGTTTTTT

d_gene: TRBD1
abundance: many
v_gene: TRBV5-1
j_gene: TRBJ2-5
CDR3aa: CASSLGSAGGETQYF
CDR3nt: TGCGCCAGCAGCTTGGGGTCGGCAGGGGGAGAGACCCAGTACTTC

d_gene: TRBD2
abundance: many
v_gene: TRBV5-1
j_gene: TRBJ2-1
CDR3aa: CASSLPGTSGSVKSYNEQFF
CDR3nt: TGCGCCAGCAGCTTGCCGGGGACTAGCGGGAGTGTTAAGTCCTACAATGAGCAGTTCTTC

d_gene: NA
abundance: many
v_gene: TRBV28
j_gene: TRBJ1-2
CDR3aa: CASSPSGGGYTF
CDR3nt: TGTGCCAGCAGTCCCAGTGGGGGTGGCTACACCTTC

d_gene: NA
abundance: many
v_gene: TRBV20-1
j_gene: TRBJ1-1
CDR3aa: CSARVTNRGRTNTEAFF
CDR3nt: TGCAGTGCTAGAGTAACCAACCGAGGGAGAACGAACACTGAAGCTTTCTTT

d_gene: NA
abundance: many
v_gene: TRBV20-1
j_gene: TRBJ2-1
CDR3aa: CSARVGRSYNEQFF
CDR3nt: TGCAGTGCTAGGGTGGGTAGGTCCTACAATGAGCAGTTCTTC

d_gene: TRBD2
abundance: many
v_gene: TRBV4-2
j_gene: TRBJ2-1
CDR3aa: CASSQDSGGSGDEQFF
CDR3nt: TGTGCCAGCAGCCAAGATAGCGGGGGGTCCGGGGATGAGCAGTTCTTC

d_gene: NA
abundance: many
v_gene: TRBV20-1
j_gene: TRBJ1-4
CDR3aa: CSARDVGEKLFF
CDR3nt: TGCAGTGCTAGAGATGTAGGAGAAAAACTGTTTTTT

d_gene: TRBD2
abundance: NA
v_gene: TRBV12-3/TRBV12-4
j_gene: TRBJ2-1
CDR3aa: CASSPGLAAYNEQFF
CDR3nt: TGTGCCAGCAGCCCGGGACTAGCGGCCTACAATGAGCAGTTCTTC

d_gene: TRBD2
abundance: many
v_gene: TRBV29-1
j_gene: TRBJ2-2
CDR3aa: CSGTSGTGELFF
CDR3nt: TGCAGCGGGACTAGCGGGACCGGGGAGCTGTTTTTT

d_gene: NA
abundance: NA
v_gene: TRBV10-2
j_gene: TRBJ2-2
CDR3aa: CASSEAAGNTGELFF
CDR3nt: TGCGCCAGCAGTGAGGCGGCGGGGAACACCGGGGAGCTGTTTTTT

d_gene: TRBD1
abundance: few
v_gene: TRBV7-2
j_gene: TRBJ1-5
CDR3aa: CASSPGQGAYQPQHF
CDR3nt: TGTGCCAGCAGCCCCGGACAGGGGGCATATCAGCCCCAGCATTTT

d_gene: TRBD2
abundance: NA
v_gene: TRBV28
j_gene: TRBJ2-1
CDR3aa: CASSRTSGTNNEQFF
CDR3nt: TGTGCCAGCAGTAGGACTAGCGGGACCAACAATGAGCAGTTCTTC

d_gene: NA
abundance: few
v_gene: TRBV20-1
j_gene: TRBJ2-5
CDR3aa: CSALGPETQYF
CDR3nt: TGCAGTGCTCTGGGCCCAGAGACCCAGTACTTC

d_gene: NA
abundance: NA
v_gene: TRBV5-1
j_gene: TRBJ2-7
CDR3aa: CASSRGPRDYEQYF
CDR3nt: TGCGCCAGCAGCAGGGGCCCGAGGGACTACGAGCAGTACTTC

d_gene: TRBD1
abundance: few
v_gene: TRBV4-3
j_gene: TRBJ1-6
CDR3aa: CASSPARDRGYNSPLHF
CDR3nt: TGCGCCAGCAGCCCGGCCCGGGACAGGGGATATAATTCACCCCTCCACTTT